This TCR beta chain is from a study of blood T cells in healthy people across ages. Germline assignment: CDR1 LGHNA and CDR2 YSLEER. The CDR3 spans 16 residues. V shed 4 bases, J shed 1 base, and the junction held 6 bases outside the gene matches. To note about this clonotype: What it recognizes is unknown.

PCR was performed a second time for roughly 7 to 11 cycles using a sample-barcoded 5' primer and a J-beta primer mix. Tagging of each cDNA molecule was performed by a template-switch adaptor with 12 random nucleotides. TCRdb ran MiXCR on the 5' RACE reads and lists one entry per CDR3 protein. The sample lists 550,000 to 600,000 distinct CDR3 sequences; approximately 30% were seen once. Overall study findings and caveats: Changes in expanded clonotypes were possibly confounded, as the CMV status of donors was unknown. Significant beta diversity loss was already apparent by age approximately 40, declining roughly linearly.

The sample comprised blood. This chain uses TRBV4-3 with TRBJ2-7, with TRBD2 identical over 11 bases. The TCR was taken from an older woman in good health. The DNA of the CDR3 is TGCGCCAGCAGCCCTAGAACTAGCGGGGGTTCCTACGAGCAGTACTTC. Protein: CASSPRTSGGSYEQYF.